This T cell receptor beta chain is from a study of T cell changes during pregnancy in multiple sclerosis. Only in-frame clones appear in the TCRdb table, and some are missing; sequencing was by immunoSEQ multiplex PCR. The sample lists 43,000 or so clones, roughly 90% occurring once. CDR1 SGHRS and CDR2 YFSETQ come from the germline V gene. This CDR3 contains 13 residues. V was pared by 4 bases and J by 7 bases, with 6 bases of the junction left unmatched. The sequencing sample was made of PBMCs (not recorded whether the cells were cultured). This chain uses TRBV5-1 with TRBJ1-2; 8 positions agree with TRBD1. The clonotype originates from a female donor with multiple sclerosis, enrolled in a pregnancy study. The CDR3 sequence is CASSPDRVGGYTF. The CDR3 DNA reads TGCGCCAGCAGCCCGGACAGGGTAGGTGGCTACACCTTC.